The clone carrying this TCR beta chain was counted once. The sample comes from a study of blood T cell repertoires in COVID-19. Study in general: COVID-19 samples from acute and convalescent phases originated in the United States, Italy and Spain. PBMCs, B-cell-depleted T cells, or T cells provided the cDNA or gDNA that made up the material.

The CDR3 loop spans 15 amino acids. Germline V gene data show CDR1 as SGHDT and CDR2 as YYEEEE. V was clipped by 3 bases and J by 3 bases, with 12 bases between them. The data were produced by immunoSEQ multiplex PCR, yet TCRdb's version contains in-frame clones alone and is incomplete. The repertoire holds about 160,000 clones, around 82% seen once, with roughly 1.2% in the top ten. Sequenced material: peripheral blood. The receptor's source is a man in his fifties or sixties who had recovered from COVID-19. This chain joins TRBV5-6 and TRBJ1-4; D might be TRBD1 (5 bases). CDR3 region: CASSWQGSANEKLFF. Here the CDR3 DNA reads TGTGCCAGCAGCTGGCAGGGTAGTGCTAATGAAAAACTGTTTTTT.